These 9 T cell receptor beta chains were sequenced from one sample in a study of blood T cell repertoires in COVID-19. Produced via immunoSEQ multiplex PCR; TCRdb's table is partial and in-frame only. Among 200,000 to 300,000 clones, over 75% were seen once, and the ten largest hold around 9.2%. The material sequenced was peripheral blood. The receptors derive from a human donor in a cohort sampled during active COVID-19.

The V and J genes are TRBV5-1 and TRBJ1-1, with unresolved D. The CDR3 runs 14 residues. CDR1 SGHRS and CDR2 YFSETQ come from the germline V gene. Trimming pared 1 base from V and 5 bases from J, leaving 12 bases between. CDR3 sequence (DNA): TGCGCCAGCAGCTTGCGGGGAGGACGGACTGAAGCTTTCTTT. Translating it yields CASSLRGGRTEAFF. Full variable domain (remainder filled in from reference TRBV5-1 and TRBJ1-1): KAGVTQTPRYLIKTRGQQVTLSCSPISGHRSVSWYQQTPGQGLQFLFEYFSETQRNKGNFPGRFSGRQFSNSRSEMNVSTLELGDSALYLCASSLRGGRTEAFFGQGTRLTVV.

This chain joins TRBV11-3 and TRBJ1-1, with D unclear. CDR1 and CDR2 from the germline V gene are SGHNT and YENEEA. V shed 4 bases and J shed 5 bases, with 14 bases lying between them. The CDR3 runs to 14 residues. In nucleotides, the CDR3 is TGTGCCAGCAGCTCCTTCGCGGGGTCGACTGAAGCTTTCTTT. It is translated as CASSSFAGSTEAFF.

The chain couples TRBV11-3 to TRBJ2-2, with a possible D match to TRBD2 (5 bases). Per the germline V gene, CDR1 is SGHNT and CDR2 is YENEEA. Trimming pared 4 bases from V and 6 bases from J, leaving 18 bases between. This CDR3 has 16 residues. CDR3 in DNA: TGTGCCAGCAGCTCGGCCAGTGGGAGTAAAGCCGGGGAGCTGTTTTTT. Its protein product is CASSSASGSKAGELFF.

This chain uses TRBV3-1 (or the pseudogene TRBV3-2) with TRBJ2-5, with 14 positions matching TRBD2. With 4 bases clipped from V and 5 bases from J, the junction kept 6 bases outside the gene matches. Looked up from germline, CDR1 is LGHDT and CDR2 is YNNKEL (reference sequence). The CDR3 has 16 amino acids. CDR3 sequence reads: CASSPGLAGGGETQYF. The CDR3 DNA reads as TGTGCCAGCAGCCCAGGACTAGCGGGGGGCGGGGAGACCCAGTACTTC.

The chain joins TRBV19 to TRBJ1-2; 8 bases are a match to TRBD1. Germline values: CDR1 LNHDA, CDR2 SQIVND (reference sequence). After removal of 7 bases from V and 3 bases from J, the junction contained 7 bases not matched to a gene. This CDR3 has 14 amino acids. This chain's CDR3 is CASIPTGADYGYTF. CDR3 DNA: TGTGCCAGTATCCCGACAGGGGCTGACTATGGCTACACCTTC.

The V and J genes are TRBV6-1 and TRBJ1-1; TRBD1 aligns across 7 bases. V dropped 2 bases and J dropped 4; count of bases not matched to a gene: 10. The CDR3 loop spans 16 amino acids. Germline values: CDR1 MNHNS, CDR2 SASEGT. This CDR3 reads CASSELIGAGGTEAFF. The CDR3 nucleotides read TGTGCCAGCAGTGAATTGATCGGGGCAGGGGGCACTGAAGCTTTCTTT.

V is TRBV18 and J is TRBJ2-7; possibly TRBD1 for D (5 bases). V was pared by 6 bases and J by 3 bases, with 15 bases between. Per germline, CDR1 KGHSH and CDR2 LQKENI. The CDR3 is made up of 14 amino acids. CDR3 sequence: CASSPDKNFYEQYF. In DNA form, the CDR3 reads TGTGCCAGCTCCCCGGACAAAAACTTCTACGAGCAGTACTTC.

The chain recombines TRBV6-2 or TRBV6-3 with TRBJ2-5, with 10 bases aligning to TRBD1. Germline assignment: CDR1 MNHEY and CDR2 SVGEGT. Trimming at V came to 2 bases and at J to 5 bases, leaving 8 bases not matched to a gene. The CDR3 is 16 residues long. Written as DNA, the CDR3 is TGTGCCAGCAGTTACCCCGGGACAGGGGACTGGGAGACCCAGTACTTC. Translated: CASSYPGTGDWETQYF.

The V call is TRBV16, the J call TRBJ2-7, with a tentative D call TRBD1 (6 bases). CDR1 is KGHSY, CDR2 FQNENV, per germline. V shed 8 bases and J shed 5 bases, with 16 bases lying between them. This CDR3 has 13 amino acids. This CDR3 is CASAPKGEHEQYF. CDR3 sequence (DNA): TGTGCCAGCGCCCCGAAGGGGGAACACGAGCAGTACTTC.